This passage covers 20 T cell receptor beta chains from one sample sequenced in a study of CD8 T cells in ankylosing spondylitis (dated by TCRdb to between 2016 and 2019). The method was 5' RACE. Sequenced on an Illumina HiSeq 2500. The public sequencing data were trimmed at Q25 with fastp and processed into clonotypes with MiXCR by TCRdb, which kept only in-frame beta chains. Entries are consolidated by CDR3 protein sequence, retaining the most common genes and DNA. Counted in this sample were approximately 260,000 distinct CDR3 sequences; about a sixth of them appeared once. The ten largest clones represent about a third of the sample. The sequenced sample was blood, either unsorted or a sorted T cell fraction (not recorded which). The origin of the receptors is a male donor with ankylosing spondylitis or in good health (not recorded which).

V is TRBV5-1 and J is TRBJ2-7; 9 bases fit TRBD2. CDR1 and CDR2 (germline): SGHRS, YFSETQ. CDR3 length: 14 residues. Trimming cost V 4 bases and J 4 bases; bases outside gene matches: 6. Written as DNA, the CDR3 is TGCGCCAGCAGCCCTGTAGCGGGAGTGTACGAGCAGTACTTC. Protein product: CASSPVAGVYEQYF.

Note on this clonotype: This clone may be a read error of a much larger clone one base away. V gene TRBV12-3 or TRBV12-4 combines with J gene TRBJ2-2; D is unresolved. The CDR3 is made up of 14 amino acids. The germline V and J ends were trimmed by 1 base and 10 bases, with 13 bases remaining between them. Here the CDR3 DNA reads TGTGCCAGCAGTTTAGGGACCCCGGCCGTGGAGCTGTTTTTT. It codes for CASSLGTPAVELFF.

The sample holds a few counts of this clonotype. Written as DNA, the CDR3 is TGTGCCAGCAGTTACTCTAGCGGATCCAATAGTGAGCAGTTCTTC. Its protein is CASSYSSGSNSEQFF. V gene TRBV6-5 combines with J gene TRBJ2-1; D is perhaps TRBD2 (6 bases). V was shortened by 0 bases and J by 9 bases, with 15 bases between the two germline ends. Germline CDR1 is MNHEY and CDR2 is SVGAGI. This CDR3 comprises 15 residues.

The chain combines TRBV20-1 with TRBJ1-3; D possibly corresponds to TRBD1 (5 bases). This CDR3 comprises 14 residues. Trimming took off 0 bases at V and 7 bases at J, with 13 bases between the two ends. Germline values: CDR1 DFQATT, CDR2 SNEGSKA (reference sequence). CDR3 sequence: CSARDRGHTNTIYF. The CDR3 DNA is TGCAGTGCTAGAGATAGAGGACATACGAACACCATATATTTT.

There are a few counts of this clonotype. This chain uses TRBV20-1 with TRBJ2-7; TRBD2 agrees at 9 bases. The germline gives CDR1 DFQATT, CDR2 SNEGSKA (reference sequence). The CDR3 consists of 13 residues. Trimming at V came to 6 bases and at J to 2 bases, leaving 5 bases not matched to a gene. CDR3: CSAAGGETYEQYF. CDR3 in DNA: TGCAGTGCGGCGGGGGGGGAAACCTACGAGCAGTACTTC.

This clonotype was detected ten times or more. The CDR3 coding sequence is TGTGCCATCAGAGCCGCTAGCGATCTCTACGAGCAGTACTTC. Its translation is CAIRAASDLYEQYF. V gene TRBV10-3 combines with J gene TRBJ2-7; D perhaps matches TRBD2 (6 bases). The CDR3 has 14 residues. The germline CDR1 and CDR2 sequences are ENHRY and SYGVKD. V was cut by 6 bases and J by 3 bases, with 15 bases left in between.

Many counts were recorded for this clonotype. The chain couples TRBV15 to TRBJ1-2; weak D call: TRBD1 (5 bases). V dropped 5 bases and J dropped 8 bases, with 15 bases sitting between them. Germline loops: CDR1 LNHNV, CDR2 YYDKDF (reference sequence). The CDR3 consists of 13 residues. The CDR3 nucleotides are TGTGCCACCAGCTCCGACAGTGGCGGGGGCTACACCTTC. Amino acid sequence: CATSSDSGGGYTF. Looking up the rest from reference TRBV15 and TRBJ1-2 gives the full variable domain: DAMVIQNPRYQVTQFGKPVTLSCSQTLNHNVMYWYQQKSSQAPKLLFHYYDKDFNNEADTPDNFQSRRPNTSFCFLDIRSPGLGDTAMYLCATSSDSGGGYTFGSGTRLTVV.

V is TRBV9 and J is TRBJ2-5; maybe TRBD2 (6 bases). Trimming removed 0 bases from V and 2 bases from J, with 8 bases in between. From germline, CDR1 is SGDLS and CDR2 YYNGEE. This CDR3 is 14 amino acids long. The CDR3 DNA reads TGTGCCAGCAGCGTAGGAGGGACTCAAGAGACCCAGTACTTC. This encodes CASSVGGTQETQYF.

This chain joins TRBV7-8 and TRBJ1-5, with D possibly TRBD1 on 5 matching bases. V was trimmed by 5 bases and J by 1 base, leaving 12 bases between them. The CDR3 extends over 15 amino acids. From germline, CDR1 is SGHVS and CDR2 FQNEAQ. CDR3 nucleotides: TGTGCCAGCAGCCCCAACGGGGACAGCAATCAGCCCCAGCATTTT. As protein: CASSPNGDSNQPQHF.

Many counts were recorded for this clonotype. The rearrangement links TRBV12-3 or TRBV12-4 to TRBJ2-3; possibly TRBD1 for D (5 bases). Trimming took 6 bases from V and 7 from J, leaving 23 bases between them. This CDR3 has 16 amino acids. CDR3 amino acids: CASRPQVPDDDNTQYF. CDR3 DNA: TGTGCCAGCAGACCACAGGTCCCGGATGATGATAATACGCAGTATTTT.

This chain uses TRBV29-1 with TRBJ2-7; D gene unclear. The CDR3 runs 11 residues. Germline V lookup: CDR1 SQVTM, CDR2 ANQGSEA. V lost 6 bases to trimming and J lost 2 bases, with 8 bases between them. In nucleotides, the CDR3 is TGCAGCGTGGACCAAGCCTACGAGCAGTACTTC. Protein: CSVDQAYEQYF.

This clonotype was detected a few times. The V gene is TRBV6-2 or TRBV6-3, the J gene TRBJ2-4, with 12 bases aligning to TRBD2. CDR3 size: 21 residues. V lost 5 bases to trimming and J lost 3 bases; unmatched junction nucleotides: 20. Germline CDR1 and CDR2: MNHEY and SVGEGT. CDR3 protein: CASSPWGTSGSWNLVKNIQYF. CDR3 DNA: TGTGCCAGCAGTCCGTGGGGGACTAGCGGGTCGTGGAACCTAGTCAAAAACATTCAGTACTTC.

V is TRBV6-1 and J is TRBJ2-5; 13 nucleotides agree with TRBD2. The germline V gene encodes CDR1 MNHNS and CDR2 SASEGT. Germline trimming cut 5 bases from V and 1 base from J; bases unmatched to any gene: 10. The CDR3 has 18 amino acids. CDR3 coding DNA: TGTGCCAGCAGTCCCGGGACTAGCGGGAACCCGACCCAAGAGACCCAGTACTTC. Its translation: CASSPGTSGNPTQETQYF.

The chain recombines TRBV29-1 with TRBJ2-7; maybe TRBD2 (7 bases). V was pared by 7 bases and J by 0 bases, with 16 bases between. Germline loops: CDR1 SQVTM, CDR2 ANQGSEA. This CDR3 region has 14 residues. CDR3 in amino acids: CSARGRGSSYEQYF. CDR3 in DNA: TGCAGCGCACGGGGGCGGGGGAGCTCCTACGAGCAGTACTTC.

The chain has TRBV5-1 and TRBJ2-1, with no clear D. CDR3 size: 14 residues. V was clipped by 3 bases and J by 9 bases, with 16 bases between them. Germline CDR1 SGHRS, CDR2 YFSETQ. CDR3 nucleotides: TGCGCCAGCAGCTCGGAATATTTCCCGGGTGAGCAGTTCTTC. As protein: CASSSEYFPGEQFF.

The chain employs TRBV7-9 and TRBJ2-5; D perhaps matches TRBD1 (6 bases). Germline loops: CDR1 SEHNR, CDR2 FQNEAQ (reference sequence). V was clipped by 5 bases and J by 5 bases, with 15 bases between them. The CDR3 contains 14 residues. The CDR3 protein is CASSGNRVRETQYF. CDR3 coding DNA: TGTGCCAGCAGCGGAAACAGGGTTCGTGAGACCCAGTACTTC.

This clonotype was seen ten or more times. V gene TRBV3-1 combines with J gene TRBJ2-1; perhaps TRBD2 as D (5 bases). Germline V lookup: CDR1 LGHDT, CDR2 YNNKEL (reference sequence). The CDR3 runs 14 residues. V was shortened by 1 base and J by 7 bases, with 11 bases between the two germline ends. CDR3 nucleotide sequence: TGTGCCAGCAGCCAAGTGGGAGAGGGTAATGAGCAGTTCTTC. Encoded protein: CASSQVGEGNEQFF.

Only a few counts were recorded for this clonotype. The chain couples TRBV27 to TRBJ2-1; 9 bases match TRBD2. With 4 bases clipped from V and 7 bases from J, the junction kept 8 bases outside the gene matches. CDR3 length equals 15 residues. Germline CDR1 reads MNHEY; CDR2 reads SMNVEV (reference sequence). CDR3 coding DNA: TGTGCCAGCAGTTCCGGGACTAGCCCTATGAATGAGCAGTTCTTC. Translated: CASSSGTSPMNEQFF.

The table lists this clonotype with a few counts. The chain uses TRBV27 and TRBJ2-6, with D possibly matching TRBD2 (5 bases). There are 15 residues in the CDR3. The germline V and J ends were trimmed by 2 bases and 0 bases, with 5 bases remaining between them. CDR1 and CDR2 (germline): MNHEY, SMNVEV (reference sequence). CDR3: CASSLAGSGANVLTF. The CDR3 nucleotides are TGTGCCAGCAGTTTAGCGGGCTCTGGGGCCAACGTCCTGACTTTC.

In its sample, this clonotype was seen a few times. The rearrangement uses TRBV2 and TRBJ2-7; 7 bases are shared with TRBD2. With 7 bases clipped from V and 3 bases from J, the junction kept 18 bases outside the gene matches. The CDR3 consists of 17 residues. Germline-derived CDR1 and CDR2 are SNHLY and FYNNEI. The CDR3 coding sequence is TGTGCCAGCACCGAGCCCCGGGGGGTAGCGGCCGACTACGAGCAGTACTTC. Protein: CASTEPRGVAADYEQYF.